The rows below give T cell receptor beta chains drawn from one sample of a study of radiation and T cells in renal cell carcinoma. Produced via immunoSEQ multiplex PCR; TCRdb's table is partial and in-frame only. Of 90,000 to 100,000 clones in the sample, less than 90% were seen once. Sequenced here: blood, sampled from a patient whose treatment included radiotherapy and nephrectomy. These TCRs come from a man between 50 and 59 years old with renal cell carcinoma. Both conserved end residues are part of each CDR3. The D gene is left open where the match is weak. Some rows have no size entry. The others give once, few or many, or a class for an expanded clone.

TRBV27,.,TRBJ2-3,TRBD2,CASSRLAGGSTDTQYF,TGTGCCAGCAGCCGACTAGCGGGAGGGAGCACAGATACGCAGTATTTT
TRBV12-5,.,TRBJ2-6,.,CASGLASSSSGANVLTF,TGTGCTAGTGGTTTGGCCAGTTCCTCCTCTGGGGCCAACGTCCTGACTTTC
TRBV5-8,.,TRBJ1-2,.,CASSLAGHYGYTF,TGTGCCAGCAGCTTGGCAGGCCACTATGGCTACACCTTC
TRBV18,many,TRBJ1-1,.,CASSLMNTEAFF,TGTGCCAGCTCCCTTATGAACACTGAAGCTTTCTTT
TRBV6-5,few,TRBJ2-2,.,CASRGTSELFF,TGTGCCAGCCGAGGGACATCGGAGCTGTTTTTT
TRBV10-3,.,TRBJ2-2,.,CAISGRDGAMGGELFF,TGTGCCATCAGTGGGCGAGACGGGGCAATGGGCGGGGAGCTGTTTTTT
TRBV4-3,.,TRBJ2-7,TRBD1,CASSQGPGRGLFYEQYF,TGCGCCAGCAGCCAAGGGCCTGGCAGGGGGCTTTTCTACGAGCAGTACTTC
TRBV7-6,.,TRBJ2-1,.,CASSSTAYNEQFF,TGTGCCAGCTCCTCGACAGCATACAATGAGCAGTTCTTC
TRBV6-6,.,TRBJ1-1,TRBD1,CASSWTGGRINTEAFF,TGTGCCAGCAGCTGGACAGGGGGGAGGATAAACACTGAAGCTTTCTTT
TRBV6-5,.,TRBJ2-3,.,CASSYSSHGALWTQYF,TGTGCCAGCAGTTACTCTAGTCATGGAGCCTTATGGACGCAGTATTTT
TRBV2,once,TRBJ1-5,.,CASSRRYSNQPQHF,TGTGCCAGCAGTAGGAGATATAGCAATCAGCCCCAGCATTTT
TRBV9,.,TRBJ1-1,TRBD1,CASSVSDRVRGMNTEAFF,TGTGCCAGCAGCGTTAGCGACAGGGTAAGAGGGATGAACACTGAAGCTTTCTTT
TRBV28,.,TRBJ2-5,TRBD2,CASSAGTSGLRGETQYF,TGTGCCAGCTCTGCCGGGACTAGCGGGCTGAGGGGTGAGACCCAGTACTTC
TRBV27,.,TRBJ2-7,TRBD1,CASSPTGTGHYEQYF,TGTGCCAGCAGTCCTACCGGGACAGGGCACTACGAGCAGTACTTC
TRBV20-1,.,TRBJ2-7,.,CSVEGREQYF,TGCAGTGTCGAGGGACGCGAGCAGTACTTC
TRBV6-5,.,TRBJ2-7,.,CASSYSFLLGEQYF,TGTGCCAGCAGTTACTCGTTCTTGCTGGGCGAGCAGTACTTC
TRBV5-1,.,TRBJ2-5,TRBD1,CASSLGQGQETQYF,TGCGCCAGCAGCTTAGGACAGGGCCAAGAGACCCAGTACTTC
TRBV5-1,.,TRBJ2-5,TRBD1,CASSWTGTGAQETQYF,TGCGCCAGCAGCTGGACCGGGACAGGGGCTCAAGAGACCCAGTACTTC
TRBV2,.,TRBJ2-5,.,CASSKTGLGLQETQYF,TGTGCCAGCAGTAAAACCGGCTTGGGGCTCCAAGAGACCCAGTACTTC
TRBV7-2,.,TRBJ1-5,.,CASSLQRGDQPQHF,TGTGCCAGCAGCTTACAAAGGGGGGACCAGCCCCAGCATTTT
TRBV7-6,.,TRBJ2-1,TRBD2,CASSLGTSGNSNEQFF,TGTGCCAGCAGCTTAGGGACTAGCGGAAACTCTAATGAGCAGTTCTTC
TRBV7-3,.,TRBJ2-7,.,CASSLSPPYEQYF,TGTGCCAGCAGCTTAAGCCCTCCCTACGAGCAGTACTTC
TRBV6-1,.,TRBJ1-1,.,CASSEMRGGRAFF,TGTGCCAGCAGTGAAATGAGAGGGGGTCGAGCTTTCTTT
TRBV9,.,TRBJ2-3,TRBD2,CASSLTSGSTDTQYF,TGTGCCAGCAGCTTGACTAGCGGAAGCACAGATACGCAGTATTTT
TRBV10-1,.,TRBJ2-3,TRBD2,CASSEKGLAADTQYF,TGCGCCAGCAGTGAGAAGGGACTAGCGGCAGATACGCAGTATTTT
TRBV2,.,TRBJ1-1,.,CASSARLPFF,TGTGCCAGCTCGGCACGTTTGCCTTTCTTT
TRBV2,.,TRBJ2-7,TRBD1,CASMTGPYEQYF,TGTGCCAGCATGACAGGGCCCTACGAGCAGTACTTC
TRBV11-2,.,TRBJ2-7,.,CASSASYEQYF,TGTGCCAGCAGCGCCTCCTACGAGCAGTACTTC
TRBV28,.,TRBJ2-7,.,CASSHLYEQYF,TGTGCCAGCAGCCACCTCTACGAGCAGTACTTC
TRBV7-3,.,TRBJ2-1,.,CASSPLLGAPLGNEQFF,TGTGCCAGCAGCCCCCTTCTCGGGGCTCCCTTGGGGAATGAGCAGTTCTTC
TRBV6-1,.,TRBJ2-1,TRBD2,CASSESGGRAYNEQFF,TGTGCCAGCAGTGAAAGCGGAGGGAGGGCCTACAATGAGCAGTTCTTC
TRBV19,.,TRBJ2-3,.,CASSWGPGDTQYF,TGTGCCAGCTCCTGGGGGCCGGGAGATACGCAGTATTTT
TRBV29-1,.,TRBJ2-7,TRBD2,CSVDDSGSNEQYF,TGCAGCGTTGACGATAGCGGGAGTAACGAGCAGTACTTC
TRBV5-4,.,TRBJ1-1,TRBD1,CASSWDRGNTEAFF,TGTGCCAGCAGCTGGGACAGGGGGAACACTGAAGCTTTCTTT
TRBV4-3,.,TRBJ2-7,TRBD1,CASSQVPGGNSEQYF,TGCGCCAGCAGCCAAGTCCCAGGGGGCAACTCTGAGCAGTACTTC
TRBV5-1,.,TRBJ2-1,.,CASSMSVGSSYNEQFF,TGCGCCAGCAGCATGTCGGTTGGAAGCTCCTACAATGAGCAGTTCTTC
TRBV4-1,.,TRBJ2-7,.,CASSQEESSVRQYF,TGCGCCAGCAGCCAAGAGGAGTCTAGCGTAAGGCAGTACTTC
TRBV6-5,once,TRBJ2-7,.,CASSWDSYEQYF,TGTGCCAGCAGCTGGGACTCCTACGAGCAGTACTTC
TRBV9,few,TRBJ1-1,.,CASRRVNTEAFF,TGTGCCAGCCGCCGGGTGAACACTGAAGCTTTCTTT
TRBV5-1,.,TRBJ1-2,.,CASSDTRNYGYTF,TGCGCCAGCAGCGACACGCGTAACTATGGCTACACCTTC
TRBV28,few,TRBJ1-5,.,CASSFTGNREPQHF,TGTGCCAGCAGTTTTACCGGCAATCGGGAGCCCCAGCATTTT
TRBV7-9,.,TRBJ2-1,.,CASSLALAGYNEQFF,TGTGCCAGCAGCTTAGCTCTTGCAGGCTACAATGAGCAGTTCTTC
TRBV28,.,TRBJ2-7,.,CASSSATGLTKQYFGRYSEF,.
TRBV18,.,TRBJ2-7,.,CASSPPQGGGYEQYF,TGTGCCAGCTCACCCCCGCAGGGAGGGGGCTACGAGCAGTACTTC
TRBV25-1,.,TRBJ2-7,.,CASSPVGSMESSYEQYF,TGTGCCAGCAGCCCCGTCGGGAGCATGGAGAGCTCCTACGAGCAGTACTTC
TRBV18,.,TRBJ2-5,.,CASSPTVQETQYF,TGTGCCAGCTCACCGACGGTCCAAGAGACCCAGTACTTC